Listed below are T cell receptor beta chains from one sample, sequenced in a study of T cell responses to AZD1222 COVID-19 vaccine. TCRdb's table, derived via immunoSEQ multiplex PCR, lists solely in-frame clones and lacks some. The sample has around 100,000 clones; roughly 87% are singletons. This specimen consisted of peripheral blood, obtained 28 days after the second AZD1222 dose. The receptor set was obtained from an adult who received the AZD1222 COVID-19 vaccine. CDR3s include the opening cysteine and the closing phenylalanine or tryptophan. Each record gives: J gene, D gene, clone size, V gene, CDR3 DNA, CDR3 protein. A D gene is named only where the DNA matches it firmly. Size is stated for part of the rows, as once, few or many counts, or as a class when the clone is expanded.

>TRBJ1-6|TRBD1|once|TRBV11-3
TGTGCCAGCAGCCAAGAAATAAGTAGGGGGCTAGGAGCTTATTCACCCCTCCACTTT
CASSQEISRGLGAYSPLHF
>TRBJ2-1|.|.|TRBV7-3
TGTGCCAGCAGTACTCAGAATGAGCAGTTCTTC
CASSTQNEQFF
>TRBJ2-7|.|.|TRBV5-4
TGTGCCAGCAGCCCCGCCGGGGCAGAAGCACTCGAGCAGTACTTC
CASSPAGAEALEQYF
>TRBJ1-3|.|.|TRBV5-6
TGTGCCAGCAGCCGCCAATTCTCTGGAAACACCATATATTTT
CASSRQFSGNTIYF
>TRBJ2-3|.|.|TRBV7-2
TGTGCCAGCAGCTCGGGGTCAGATACGCAGTATTTT
CASSSGSDTQYF
>TRBJ2-3|.|.|TRBV27
TGTGCCAGCAGTAGCTTCAGGGGGGTACGAAGAGATACGCAGTATTTT
CASSSFRGVRRDTQYF
>TRBJ2-7|.|.|TRBV29-1
TGCAGCGTTGGAGGATCATACGGGGAGCAGTACTTC
CSVGGSYGEQYF
>TRBJ1-1|.|.|TRBV3-1/TRBV3-2
TGTGCCAGCAGCCTACGGGAACGGAACACTGAAGCTTTCTTT
CASSLRERNTEAFF
>TRBJ1-2|.|.|TRBV2
TGTGCCAGCAGTACACGACAACCACCCGTTTGGTATGGCTACACCTTC
CASSTRQPPVWYGYTF
>TRBJ2-1|.|.|TRBV28
TGTGCCAGCAGTTGGACCCTGAGCTCCTACAATGAGCAGTTCTTC
CASSWTLSSYNEQFF
>TRBJ1-5|.|.|TRBV19
TGTGCCAGTAGTATAGCCCGACTGGCTAGCAATCAGCCCCAGCATTTT
CASSIARLASNQPQHF
>TRBJ1-1|.|.|TRBV7-3
TGTGCCAGCAGCTTAATCCCCGGGGGGGGAGCTTTCTTT
CASSLIPGGGAFF
>TRBJ1-1|.|.|TRBV18
TGTGCCAGCTCACCACGGGTGGGCACTGAAGCTTTCTTT
CASSPRVGTEAFF
>TRBJ2-3|.|few|TRBV7-3
TGTGCCAGCAGCTTAATATCCAGCCGAAGCACAGATACGCAGTATTTT
CASSLISSRSTDTQYF
>TRBJ2-1|.|.|TRBV4-3
TGCGCCAGCAGCCAAGATCTGGCGGGGAGCTCCTACAATGAGCAGTTCTTC
CASSQDLAGSSYNEQFF
>TRBJ1-4|TRBD1|few|TRBV3-1/TRBV3-2
TGTGCCAGCAGCCAAGCTTGGGACAGTAATGAAAAACTGTTTTTT
CASSQAWDSNEKLFF
>TRBJ1-2|.|.|TRBV14
TGTGCCAGCAGCCAAGATACAAAAAACTATGGCTACACCTTC
CASSQDTKNYGYTF
>TRBJ2-3|.|.|TRBV9
TGTGCCAGCAGCGTAGGGCTAGCCGCAGATACGCAGTATTTT
CASSVGLAADTQYF
>TRBJ1-1|.|.|TRBV28
TGTGCCAGCGCTTTCGAGGGGGAGACTGAAGCTTTCTTT
CASAFEGETEAFF
>TRBJ2-2|.|.|TRBV6-2/TRBV6-3
TGTGCCAGCAGTAGGGGGGAGCCCGGGGAGCTGTTTTTT
CASSRGEPGELFF
>TRBJ1-2|.|.|TRBV5-4
TGTGCCAGCAGCTTAGACGGAGGTTTGAGGGGCTACACCTTC
CASSLDGGLRGYTF
>TRBJ2-2|.|.|TRBV5-4
TGTGCCAGCAGCTTGGCGGGGCCCGGGGAGCTGTTTTTT
CASSLAGPGELFF
>TRBJ1-1|TRBD1|many|TRBV4-1
TGCGCCAGCAGCCAAGAACGGACAGGGAGGGAAGCTTTCTTT
CASSQERTGREAFF
>TRBJ2-2|.|once|TRBV6-4
TGTGCCAGCAGTAGATCAGGGGCGAACACCGGGGAGCTGTTTTTT
CASSRSGANTGELFF
>TRBJ2-3|.|.|TRBV11-2
TGTGCCCGGCTGCGGACCCGGCCAAAAGCGCAGTATTTT
CARLRTRPKAQYF
>TRBJ1-6|.|.|TRBV5-1
TGCGCCAGCAGCCGGGACACGGGTAATTCACCCCTCCACTTT
CASSRDTGNSPLHF
>TRBJ2-7|.|.|TRBV19
TGTGCCAGTAGTTCCCTGGGGCGGAGGGACTACGAGCAGTACTTC
CASSSLGRRDYEQYF